This is a list of T cell receptor beta chains from one sample in a study of T-cell reconstitution after alpha-beta-depleted transplantation in children. TCRdb passed the PCR reads through MiXCR, listing each CDR3 protein once. The sample holds some 350,000 distinct CDR3 sequences, 9% to 12% seen once. The specimen was PBMCs from the stem cell graft donor, collected from the stem cell graft. Receptors were obtained from a human donor who donated a stem cell graft to a child with acute lymphoblastic leukemia. Both conserved end residues are part of each CDR3. Fields, in order: V gene, D gene, J gene, clone size, CDR3 protein, CDR3 DNA. A D gene is named only where the DNA matches it firmly. A row's size may be missing; if present it is once, few, many or a size class.

v_gene: TRBV7-2
d_gene: .
j_gene: TRBJ2-5
abundance: many
CDR3aa: CASSLSISSGVWETQYF
CDR3nt: TGTGCCAGCAGCTTATCAATATCGTCGGGAGTATGGGAGACCCAGTACTTC

v_gene: TRBV18
d_gene: .
j_gene: TRBJ1-4
abundance: .
CDR3aa: CASSPQGPEKLFF
CDR3nt: TGTGCCAGCTCACCACAGGGTCCTGAAAAACTGTTTTTT

v_gene: TRBV6-1
d_gene: TRBD2
j_gene: TRBJ2-4
abundance: many
CDR3aa: CASSPRLAGAKNIQYF
CDR3nt: TGTGCCAGCAGCCCCCGACTAGCGGGAGCCAAAAACATTCAGTACTTC

v_gene: TRBV10-3
d_gene: .
j_gene: TRBJ1-1
abundance: .
CDR3aa: CAISRDRSTEAFF
CDR3nt: TGTGCCATCAGTCGGGACCGAAGCACTGAAGCTTTCTTT

v_gene: TRBV4-3
d_gene: TRBD1
j_gene: TRBJ1-2
abundance: few
CDR3aa: CASSQESGTGAEANYGYTF
CDR3nt: TGCGCCAGCAGCCAAGAATCCGGGACAGGGGCCGAAGCTAACTATGGCTACACCTTC

v_gene: TRBV20-1
d_gene: TRBD2
j_gene: TRBJ2-7
abundance: .
CDR3aa: CSAGLAASSYEQYF
CDR3nt: TGCAGTGCAGGACTAGCGGCCTCCTCCTACGAGCAGTACTTC

v_gene: TRBV27
d_gene: TRBD2
j_gene: TRBJ2-5
abundance: .
CDR3aa: CASSVSGSLRETQYF
CDR3nt: TGTGCCAGCAGTGTAAGCGGGAGCCTACGGGAGACCCAGTACTTC

v_gene: TRBV20-1
d_gene: TRBD2
j_gene: TRBJ2-5
abundance: .
CDR3aa: CSTSRVMGGQETQYF
CDR3nt: TGCAGCACCTCCCGAGTAATGGGGGGGCAAGAGACCCAGTACTTC

v_gene: TRBV7-2
d_gene: TRBD1
j_gene: TRBJ1-5
abundance: few
CDR3aa: CASSGQGDFNQPQHF
CDR3nt: TGTGCCAGCAGCGGGCAGGGGGATTTTAATCAGCCCCAGCATTTT

v_gene: TRBV6-5
d_gene: TRBD2
j_gene: TRBJ2-5
abundance: .
CDR3aa: CASSYSATSWVETQYF
CDR3nt: TGTGCCAGCAGTTACTCGGCGACTAGCTGGGTTGAGACCCAGTACTTC

v_gene: TRBV5-1
d_gene: .
j_gene: TRBJ2-7
abundance: .
CDR3aa: CASSLDAGTYEQYF
CDR3nt: TGCGCCAGCAGCTTGGATGCAGGGACGTACGAGCAGTACTTC

v_gene: TRBV29-1
d_gene: .
j_gene: TRBJ1-1
abundance: many
CDR3aa: CSSLSAGEAFF
CDR3nt: TGCAGCTCCTTATCCGCAGGGGAAGCTTTCTTT

v_gene: TRBV7-2
d_gene: .
j_gene: TRBJ2-1
abundance: many
CDR3aa: CASSLAAAGPFSYNEQFF
CDR3nt: TGTGCCAGCAGCTTAGCAGCGGCAGGTCCTTTCTCCTACAATGAGCAGTTCTTC

v_gene: TRBV7-8
d_gene: TRBD1
j_gene: TRBJ2-7
abundance: .
CDR3aa: CASSLATGQGAYEQYF
CDR3nt: TGTGCCAGCAGCTTAGCGACGGGACAGGGGGCCTACGAGCAGTACTTC

v_gene: TRBV7-9
d_gene: TRBD1
j_gene: TRBJ2-3
abundance: many
CDR3aa: CASSSDRVWDTQYF
CDR3nt: TGTGCCAGCAGCTCAGACAGGGTATGGGATACGCAGTATTTT

v_gene: TRBV27
d_gene: TRBD2
j_gene: TRBJ2-1
abundance: .
CDR3aa: CASSLWGGLAESYNEQFF
CDR3nt: TGTGCCAGCAGTTTATGGGGGGGACTAGCGGAATCCTACAATGAGCAGTTCTTC

v_gene: TRBV7-6
d_gene: TRBD1
j_gene: TRBJ1-3
abundance: .
CDR3aa: CASSPRQGSSGNTIYF
CDR3nt: TGTGCCAGCAGCCCGCGACAGGGGTCCTCTGGAAACACCATATATTTT

v_gene: TRBV12-3/TRBV12-4
d_gene: TRBD2
j_gene: TRBJ2-1
abundance: .
CDR3aa: CASSLLLVGGRSSYNEQFF
CDR3nt: TGTGCCAGCAGTTTATTGTTGGTTGGCGGGAGGAGCTCCTACAATGAGCAGTTCTTC

v_gene: TRBV24-1
d_gene: .
j_gene: TRBJ1-2
abundance: many
CDR3aa: CATSDLLSDAGYTF
CDR3nt: TGTGCCACCAGTGATTTGTTGTCGGACGCGGGCTACACCTTC

v_gene: TRBV2
d_gene: .
j_gene: TRBJ2-5
abundance: .
CDR3aa: CASMRDMEETQYF
CDR3nt: TGTGCCAGCATGAGGGACATGGAAGAGACCCAGTACTTC

v_gene: TRBV7-2
d_gene: TRBD2
j_gene: TRBJ2-7
abundance: few
CDR3aa: CASSLGNGRIDEQYF
CDR3nt: TGTGCCAGCAGCTTAGGTAACGGGAGGATCGACGAGCAGTACTTC

v_gene: TRBV20-1
d_gene: .
j_gene: TRBJ1-1
abundance: few
CDR3aa: CSARGWGRYTEAFF
CDR3nt: TGCAGTGCTAGAGGGTGGGGGAGGTACACTGAAGCTTTCTTT

v_gene: TRBV5-1
d_gene: .
j_gene: TRBJ2-7
abundance: .
CDR3aa: CASSLAPDLIYEQYF
CDR3nt: TGCGCCAGCAGCTTGGCCCCAGATTTAATCTACGAGCAGTACTTC

v_gene: TRBV20-1
d_gene: .
j_gene: TRBJ2-7
abundance: .
CDR3aa: CSASEGGHEQYF
CDR3nt: TGCAGTGCTAGTGAGGGAGGCCACGAGCAGTACTTC